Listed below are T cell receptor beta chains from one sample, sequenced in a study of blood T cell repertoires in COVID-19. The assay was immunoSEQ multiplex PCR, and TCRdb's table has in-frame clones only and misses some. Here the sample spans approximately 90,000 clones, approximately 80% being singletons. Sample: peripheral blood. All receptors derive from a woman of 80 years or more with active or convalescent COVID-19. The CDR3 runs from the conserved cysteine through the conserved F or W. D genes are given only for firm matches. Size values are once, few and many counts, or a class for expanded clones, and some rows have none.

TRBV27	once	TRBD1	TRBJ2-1	TGTGCCAGCACCAAGACAGGGCTTACCTACAATGAGCAGTTCTTC	CASTKTGLTYNEQFF
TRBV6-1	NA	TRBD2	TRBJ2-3	TGTGCCAGCAGTGAACTGGCTAGCGGAGATACGCAGTATTTT	CASSELASGDTQYF
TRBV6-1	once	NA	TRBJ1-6	TGTGCCAGCAGTGCATACAGGGCCAGCTCTTATTCACCCCTCCACTTT	CASSAYRASSYSPLHF
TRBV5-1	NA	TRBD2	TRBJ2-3	TGCGCCAGCAGCTTGGCTCTAGCGGGTGCCGATACGCAGTATTTT	CASSLALAGADTQYF
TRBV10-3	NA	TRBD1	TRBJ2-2	TGTGCCATCGGGGGACAGGCGGGGACCGGGGAGCTGTTTTTT	CAIGGQAGTGELFF
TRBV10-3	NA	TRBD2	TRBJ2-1	TGTGCCATCAGTGAGCGGACTAGCGGGGGGGTCAATGAGCAGTTCTTC	CAISERTSGGVNEQFF
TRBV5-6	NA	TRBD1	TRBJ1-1	TGTGCCAGCAGCCAGATACAGGGGAGAGCTTTCTTT	CASSQIQGRAFF
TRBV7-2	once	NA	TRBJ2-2	TGTGCCAGCAGCCTTACGCCTAGTGCCGGGGAGCTGTTTTTT	CASSLTPSAGELFF
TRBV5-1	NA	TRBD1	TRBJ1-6	TGCGCCAGCAGCTTGGTGGGACAGTCCTATTCACCCCTCCACTTT	CASSLVGQSYSPLHF
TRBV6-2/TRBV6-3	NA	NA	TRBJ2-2	TGTGCCAGCAGTCGTAACAGGGACACCGGGGAGCTGTTTTTT	CASSRNRDTGELFF
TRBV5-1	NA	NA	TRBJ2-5	TGCGCCAGCAGCCTCGGACAGAGCGGGACCCAGTACTTC	CASSLGQSGTQYF
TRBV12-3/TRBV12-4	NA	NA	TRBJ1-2	TGTGCCAGCAGTTTCGGGGTCTATGGCTACACCTTC	CASSFGVYGYTF
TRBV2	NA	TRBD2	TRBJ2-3	TGTGCCAGCAGTTTCTGGACTAGCGGGAGGGCCAGGGCCACAGATACGCAGTATTTT	CASSFWTSGRARATDTQYF
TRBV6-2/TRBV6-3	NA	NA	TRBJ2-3	TGTGCCAGCAGTTACGGGAGTACAGATACGCAGTATTTT	CASSYGSTDTQYF
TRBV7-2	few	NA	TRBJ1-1	TGTGCCAGCAGCAACCGACAGGTCACTGAAGCTTTCTTT	CASSNRQVTEAFF
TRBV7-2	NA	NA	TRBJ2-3	TGTGCCAGCAGCAACAGGGGCACAGATACGCAGTATTTT	CASSNRGTDTQYF
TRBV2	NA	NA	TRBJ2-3	TGTGCCAGCAGTGCAGGGGATACGCAGTATTTT	CASSAGDTQYF
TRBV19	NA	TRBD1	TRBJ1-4	TGTGCCAGTAGTATAGACAGCGACAGGGAACTGTTTTTT	CASSIDSDRELFF
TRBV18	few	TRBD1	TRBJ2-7	TGTGCCAGCTCACCCTTCAGGGACAGCCGTTACGAGCAGTACTTC	CASSPFRDSRYEQYF
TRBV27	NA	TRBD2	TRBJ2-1	TGTGCCAGCCGTACCCGGACTAGCGCTAACAATGAGCAGTTCTTC	CASRTRTSANNEQFF
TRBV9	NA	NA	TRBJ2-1	TGTGCCAGCAGCGTAGATGTCGGGGGTGGGCAGTTCTTC	CASSVDVGGGQFF